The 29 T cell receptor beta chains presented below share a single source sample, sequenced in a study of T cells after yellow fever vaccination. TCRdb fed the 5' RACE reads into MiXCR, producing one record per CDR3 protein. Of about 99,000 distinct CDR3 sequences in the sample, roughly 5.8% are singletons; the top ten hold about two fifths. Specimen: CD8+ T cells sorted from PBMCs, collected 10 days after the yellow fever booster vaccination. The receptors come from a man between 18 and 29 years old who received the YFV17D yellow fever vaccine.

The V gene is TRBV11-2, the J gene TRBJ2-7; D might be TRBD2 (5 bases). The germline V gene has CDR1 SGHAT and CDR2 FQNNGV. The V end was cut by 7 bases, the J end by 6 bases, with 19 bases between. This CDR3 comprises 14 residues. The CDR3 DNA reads TGTGCCAGCACCGGTTTTGAGGGTCCGGGCGAGCAGTACTTC. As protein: CASTGFEGPGEQYF.

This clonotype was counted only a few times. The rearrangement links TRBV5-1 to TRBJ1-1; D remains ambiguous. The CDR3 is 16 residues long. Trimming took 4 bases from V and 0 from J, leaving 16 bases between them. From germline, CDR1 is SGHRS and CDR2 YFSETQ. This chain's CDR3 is CASSIGWSGVNTEAFF. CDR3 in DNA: TGCGCCAGCAGCATTGGGTGGAGTGGGGTGAACACTGAAGCTTTCTTT.

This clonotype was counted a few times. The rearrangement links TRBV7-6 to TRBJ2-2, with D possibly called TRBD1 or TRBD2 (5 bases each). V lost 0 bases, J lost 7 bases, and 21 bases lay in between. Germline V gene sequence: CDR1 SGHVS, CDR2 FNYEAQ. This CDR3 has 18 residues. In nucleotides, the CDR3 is TGTGCCAGCAGCTTAGCGCCCTGGGACCCCTTTGGGGGCGGGGAGCTGTTTTTT. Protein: CASSLAPWDPFGGGELFF. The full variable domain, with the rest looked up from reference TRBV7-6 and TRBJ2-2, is GAGVSQSPRYKVTKRGQDVALRCDPISGHVSLYWYRQALGQGPEFLTYFNYEAQQDKSGLPNDRFSAERPEGSISTLTIQRTEQRDSAMYRCASSLAPWDPFGGGELFFGEGSRLTVL.

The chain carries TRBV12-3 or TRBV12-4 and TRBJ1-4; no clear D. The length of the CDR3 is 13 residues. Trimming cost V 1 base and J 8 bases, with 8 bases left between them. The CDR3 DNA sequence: TGTGCCAGCAGTTTAGACGGATCGGAAAAACTGTTTTTT. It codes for CASSLDGSEKLFF.

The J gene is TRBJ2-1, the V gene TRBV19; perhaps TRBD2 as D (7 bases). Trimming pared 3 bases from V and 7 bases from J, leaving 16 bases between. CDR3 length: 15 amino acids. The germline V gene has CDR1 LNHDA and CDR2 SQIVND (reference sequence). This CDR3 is CASSMWGGPLNEQFF. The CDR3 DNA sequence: TGTGCCAGTAGTATGTGGGGGGGGCCCTTAAATGAGCAGTTCTTC.

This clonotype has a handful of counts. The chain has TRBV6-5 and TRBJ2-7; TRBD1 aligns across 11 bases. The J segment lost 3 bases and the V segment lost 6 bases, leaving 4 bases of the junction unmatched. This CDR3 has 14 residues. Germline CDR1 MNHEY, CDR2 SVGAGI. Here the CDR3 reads CASSPGQGVYEQYF. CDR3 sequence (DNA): TGTGCCAGCAGCCCGGGACAGGGGGTCTACGAGCAGTACTTC.

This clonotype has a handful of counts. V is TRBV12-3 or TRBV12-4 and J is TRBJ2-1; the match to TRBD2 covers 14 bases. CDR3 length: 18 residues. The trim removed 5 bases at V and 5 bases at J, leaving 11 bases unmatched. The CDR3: CASSTRRLAGGPHNEQFF. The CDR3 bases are TGTGCCAGCAGTACGCGCCGACTAGCGGGGGGGCCACACAATGAGCAGTTCTTC.

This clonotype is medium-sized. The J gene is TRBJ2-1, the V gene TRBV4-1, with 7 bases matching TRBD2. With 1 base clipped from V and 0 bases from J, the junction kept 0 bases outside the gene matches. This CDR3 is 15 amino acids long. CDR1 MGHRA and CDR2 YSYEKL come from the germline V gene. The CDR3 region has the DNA TGCGCCAGCAGCCAAGCGGGGGGCTCCTACAATGAGCAGTTCTTC. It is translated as CASSQAGGSYNEQFF.

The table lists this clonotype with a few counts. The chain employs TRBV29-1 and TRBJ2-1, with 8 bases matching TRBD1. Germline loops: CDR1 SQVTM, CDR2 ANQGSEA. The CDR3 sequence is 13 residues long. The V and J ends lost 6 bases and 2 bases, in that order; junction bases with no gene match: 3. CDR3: CSVGQGPYNEQFF. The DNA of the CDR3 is TGCAGCGTCGGACAGGGTCCCTACAATGAGCAGTTCTTC.

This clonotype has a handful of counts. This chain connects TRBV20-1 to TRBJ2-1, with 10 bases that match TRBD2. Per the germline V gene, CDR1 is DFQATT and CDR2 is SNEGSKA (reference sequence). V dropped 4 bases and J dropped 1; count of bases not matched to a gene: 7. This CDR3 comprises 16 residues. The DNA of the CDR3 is TGCAGTGCTAAGCCCACTAGCGGGGTTTCCTACAATGAGCAGTTCTTC. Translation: CSAKPTSGVSYNEQFF.

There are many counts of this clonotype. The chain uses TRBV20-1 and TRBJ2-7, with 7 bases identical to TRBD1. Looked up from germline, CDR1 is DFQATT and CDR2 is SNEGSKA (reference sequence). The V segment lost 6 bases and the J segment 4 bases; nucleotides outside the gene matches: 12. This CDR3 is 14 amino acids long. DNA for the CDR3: TGCAGTGCCAAGGGCCGGACAGGTGTGTACGAGCAGTACGTC. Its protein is CSAKGRTGVYEQYV.

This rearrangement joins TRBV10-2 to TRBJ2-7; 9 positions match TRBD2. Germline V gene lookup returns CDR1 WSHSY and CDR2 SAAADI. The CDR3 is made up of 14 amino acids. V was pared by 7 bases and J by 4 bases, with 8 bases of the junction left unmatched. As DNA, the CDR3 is TGCGCCAGCAACGAGCGGGGGGCGTCATACGAGCAGTACTTC. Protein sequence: CASNERGASYEQYF.

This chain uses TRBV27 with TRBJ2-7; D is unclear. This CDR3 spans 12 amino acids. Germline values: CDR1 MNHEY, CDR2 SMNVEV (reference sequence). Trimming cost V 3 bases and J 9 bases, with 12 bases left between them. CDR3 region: CASSLSGVPQYF. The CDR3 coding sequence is TGTGCCAGCAGTTTGTCAGGAGTCCCGCAGTACTTC.

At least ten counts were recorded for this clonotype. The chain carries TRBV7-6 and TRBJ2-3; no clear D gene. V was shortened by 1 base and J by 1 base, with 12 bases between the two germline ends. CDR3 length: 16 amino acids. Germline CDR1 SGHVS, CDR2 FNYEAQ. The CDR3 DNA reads TGTGCCAGCAGCTTAGGGTGGGCGGATCGCACAGATACGCAGTATTTT. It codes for CASSLGWADRTDTQYF.

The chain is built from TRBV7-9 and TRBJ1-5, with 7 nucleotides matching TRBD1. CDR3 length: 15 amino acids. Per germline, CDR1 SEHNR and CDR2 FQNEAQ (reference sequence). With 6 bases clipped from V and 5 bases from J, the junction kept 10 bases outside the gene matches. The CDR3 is CASSSDRELDQPQHF. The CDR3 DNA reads TGTGCCAGCAGTTCTGACAGGGAATTGGATCAGCCCCAGCATTTT.

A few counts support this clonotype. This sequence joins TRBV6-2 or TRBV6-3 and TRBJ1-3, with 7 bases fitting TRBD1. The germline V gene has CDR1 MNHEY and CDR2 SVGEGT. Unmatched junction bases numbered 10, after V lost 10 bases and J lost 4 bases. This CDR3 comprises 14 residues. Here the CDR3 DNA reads TGTGCCACCAACAGGGGAAGATCGGGAAACACCATATATTTT. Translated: CATNRGRSGNTIYF.

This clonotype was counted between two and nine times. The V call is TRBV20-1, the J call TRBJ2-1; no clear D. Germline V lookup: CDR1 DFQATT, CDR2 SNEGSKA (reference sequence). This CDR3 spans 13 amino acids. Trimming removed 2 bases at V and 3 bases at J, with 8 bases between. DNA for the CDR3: TGCAGTGCTAGACGGGCGAACTACAATGAGCAGTTCTTC. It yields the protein CSARRANYNEQFF.

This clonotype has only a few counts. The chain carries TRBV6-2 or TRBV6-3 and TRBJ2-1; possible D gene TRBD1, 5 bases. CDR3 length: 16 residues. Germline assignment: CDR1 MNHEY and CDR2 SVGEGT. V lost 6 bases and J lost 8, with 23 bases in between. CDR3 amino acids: CASRDSDSGHRDEQFF. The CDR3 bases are TGTGCCAGCAGGGATTCGGATTCAGGGCACCGGGATGAGCAGTTCTTC.

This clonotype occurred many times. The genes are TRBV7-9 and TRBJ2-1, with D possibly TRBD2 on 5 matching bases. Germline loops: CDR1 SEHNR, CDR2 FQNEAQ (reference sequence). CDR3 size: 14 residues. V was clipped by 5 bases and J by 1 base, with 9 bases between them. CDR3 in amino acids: CASSNPGSYNEQFF. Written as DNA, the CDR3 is TGTGCCAGCAGCAACCCGGGGTCCTACAATGAGCAGTTCTTC.

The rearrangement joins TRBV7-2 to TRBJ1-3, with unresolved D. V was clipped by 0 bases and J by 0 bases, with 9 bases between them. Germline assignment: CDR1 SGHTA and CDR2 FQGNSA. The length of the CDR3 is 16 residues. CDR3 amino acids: CASSLAARSSGNTIYF. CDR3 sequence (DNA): TGTGCCAGCAGCTTAGCGGCGCGGAGCTCTGGAAACACCATATATTTT.

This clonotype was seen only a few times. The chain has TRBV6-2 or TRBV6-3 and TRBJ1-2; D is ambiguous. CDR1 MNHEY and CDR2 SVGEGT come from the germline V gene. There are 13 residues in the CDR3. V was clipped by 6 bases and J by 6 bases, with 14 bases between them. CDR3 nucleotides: TGTGCCAGCAGCCGAAATCGTCACAATGGCTACACCTTC. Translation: CASSRNRHNGYTF.

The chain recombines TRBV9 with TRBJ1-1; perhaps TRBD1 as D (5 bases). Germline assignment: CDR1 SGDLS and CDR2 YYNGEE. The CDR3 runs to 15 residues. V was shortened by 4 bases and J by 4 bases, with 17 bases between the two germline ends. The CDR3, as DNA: TGTGCCAGCAGCCCCCTCCGGGCAGGGCCCACTGAAGCTTTCTTT. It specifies CASSPLRAGPTEAFF.

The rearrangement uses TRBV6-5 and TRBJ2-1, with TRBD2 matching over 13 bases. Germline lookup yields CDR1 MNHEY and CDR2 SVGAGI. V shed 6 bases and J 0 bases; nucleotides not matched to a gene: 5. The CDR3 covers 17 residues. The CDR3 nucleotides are TGTGCCAGCAGCATAGGACTAGCGGGGGTCTCCTACAATGAGCAGTTCTTC. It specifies CASSIGLAGVSYNEQFF.

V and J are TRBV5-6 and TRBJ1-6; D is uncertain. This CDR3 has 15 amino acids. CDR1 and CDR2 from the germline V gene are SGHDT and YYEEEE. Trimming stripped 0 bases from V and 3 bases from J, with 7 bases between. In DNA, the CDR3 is TGTGCCAGCAGCTTGGACGGGTTCTATAATTCACCCCTCCACTTT. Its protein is CASSLDGFYNSPLHF.

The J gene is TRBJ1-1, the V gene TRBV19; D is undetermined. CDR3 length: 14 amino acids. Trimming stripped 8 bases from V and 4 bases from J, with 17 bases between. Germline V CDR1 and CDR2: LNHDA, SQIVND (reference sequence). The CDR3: CASRLLGPLTEAFF. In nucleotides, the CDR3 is TGTGCCAGTCGACTACTTGGACCGCTCACTGAAGCTTTCTTT.

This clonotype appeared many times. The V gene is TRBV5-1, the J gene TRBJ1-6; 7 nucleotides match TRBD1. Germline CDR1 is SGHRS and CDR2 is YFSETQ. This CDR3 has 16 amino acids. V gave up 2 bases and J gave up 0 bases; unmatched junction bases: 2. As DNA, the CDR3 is TGCGCCAGCAGCTTCGCAGGGGGCTCCTATAATTCACCCCTCCACTTT. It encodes CASSFAGGSYNSPLHF.

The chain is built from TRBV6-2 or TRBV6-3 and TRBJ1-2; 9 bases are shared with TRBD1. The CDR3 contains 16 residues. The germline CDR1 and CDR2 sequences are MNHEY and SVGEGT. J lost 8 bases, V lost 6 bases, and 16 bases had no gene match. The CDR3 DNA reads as TGTGCCAGCAGCCAACCTCGCCGGGACAGGGTCCGAGGCTACACCTTC. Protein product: CASSQPRRDRVRGYTF.

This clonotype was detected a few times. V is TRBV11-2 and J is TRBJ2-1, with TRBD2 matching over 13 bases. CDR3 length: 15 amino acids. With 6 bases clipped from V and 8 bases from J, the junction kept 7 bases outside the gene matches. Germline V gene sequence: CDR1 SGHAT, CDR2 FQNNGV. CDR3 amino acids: CASRETSGGDYEQFF. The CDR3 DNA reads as TGTGCCAGCAGAGAAACTAGCGGGGGGGACTATGAGCAGTTCTTC.

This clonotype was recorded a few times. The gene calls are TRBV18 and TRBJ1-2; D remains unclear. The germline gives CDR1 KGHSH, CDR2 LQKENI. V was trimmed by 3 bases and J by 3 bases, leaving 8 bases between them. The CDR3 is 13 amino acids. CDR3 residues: CASSPGSYYGYTF. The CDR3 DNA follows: TGTGCCAGCTCACCGGGCAGTTACTATGGCTACACCTTC.